This paragraph reports one TCR beta chain. V was clipped by 4 bases and J by 2 bases; unmatched bases: 11. This CDR3 region has 16 residues. The V gene's germline CDR1 is SGHRS and CDR2 YFSETQ. Time point noted: after dendritic cell vaccination, including at tumor progression/relapse. This record comes from a study of glioma-infiltrating T cells after dendritic cell vaccination. The PCR used 60 V beta and 13 J beta primers. The data were produced by immunoSEQ multiplex PCR, yet TCRdb's version contains in-frame clones alone and is incomplete. The sample has approximately 85,000 clones, around 84% seen once.

The specimen was blood, collected after dendritic cell vaccination. The clonotype comes from a human donor with glioblastoma. The chain joins TRBV5-1 to TRBJ2-7; 8 nucleotides match TRBD1. The CDR3 coding sequence is TGCGCCAGCAGCCTGGAGGGGACAGGCAACGCCTACGAGCAGTACTTC. Its protein is CASSLEGTGNAYEQYF.